These 23 T cell receptor beta chains were sequenced from one sample in a study of T-cell reconstitution after alpha-beta-depleted transplantation in children. Unique molecular identifiers were incorporated when the TCRbeta library was constructed. TCRdb called the PCR reads again in MiXCR, with one record for every CDR3 protein. Of a few hundred thousand distinct CDR3 sequences in the sample, around 21% were seen once. The starting material was PBMCs from the stem cell graft donor, obtained from the stem cell graft. These receptor sequences come from a human donor who donated a stem cell graft to a child with acute myeloid leukemia.

V usage is TRBV29-1 and J usage is TRBJ2-1, with D unresolved. Germline lookup yields CDR1 SQVTM and CDR2 ANQGSEA. The ends were cut back, 4 bases at V and 1 base at J, with 8 bases in the middle. The CDR3 runs to 13 residues. CDR3 bases: TGCAGCGTTGGGTCAGAGTCCTACAATGAGCAGTTCTTC. Its translation: CSVGSESYNEQFF.

This clonotype was found a few times. This chain links TRBV7-9 with TRBJ2-3; possibly TRBD1 or TRBD2 for D (5 bases each). The V gene's germline CDR1 is SEHNR and CDR2 FQNEAQ (reference sequence). The CDR3 is 14 residues long. V was pared by 4 bases and J by 5 bases, with 13 bases between. The CDR3 protein is CASSSQTTGDTQYF. CDR3 DNA sequence: TGTGCCAGCAGCTCCCAGACTACAGGAGATACGCAGTATTTT.

This clonotype was observed many times. The chain combines TRBV24-1 with TRBJ1-1; D perhaps matches TRBD1 (6 bases). The CDR3 has 14 amino acids. The germline V gene encodes CDR1 KGHDR and CDR2 SFDVKD. Trimming pared 7 bases from V and 0 bases from J, leaving 11 bases between. The CDR3 protein is CATRAGALNTEAFF. In DNA, the CDR3 is TGTGCCACCAGGGCAGGGGCCCTGAACACTGAAGCTTTCTTT.

This clonotype was seen a handful of times. The V and J genes are TRBV19 and TRBJ2-1; 10 positions agree with TRBD2. The CDR3 contains 14 residues. The V and J ends lost 8 bases and 3 bases, in that order; junction bases with no gene match: 4. Germline V gene data show CDR1 as LNHDA and CDR2 as SQIVND (reference sequence). As DNA, the CDR3 is TGTGCCAGTGATAGCGGGAGGATCTACAATGAGCAGTTCTTC. This encodes CASDSGRIYNEQFF.

This clonotype appeared a few times. The genes are TRBV20-1 and TRBJ2-1; D ambiguous. V dropped 4 bases and J dropped 0 bases, with 16 bases sitting between them. Germline assignment: CDR1 DFQATT and CDR2 SNEGSKA (reference sequence). This CDR3 contains 16 residues. As DNA, the CDR3 is TGCAGTGCTACCGTACCCGGACCGCTCTCCTACAATGAGCAGTTCTTC. Amino acids: CSATVPGPLSYNEQFF.

The V and J genes are TRBV12-1 and TRBJ2-1; TRBD1, the D gene given by the table, was not confirmed from the DNA. TRBV12-1 is listed as a pseudogene. This CDR3 spans 15 amino acids. DNA for the CDR3: TGTGCCAGCAGCGTCTCGTTTGGGGCGTACAATGAGCAGTTCTTC. Translation: CASSVSFGAYNEQFF.

This clonotype showed up many times. The chain couples TRBV7-7 to TRBJ2-2; 11 bases are a match to TRBD2. CDR1 SSHAT and CDR2 FNYEAQ come from the germline V gene (reference sequence). V lost 1 base and J lost 5; bases outside the gene matches: 15. This CDR3 region has 20 residues. In DNA form, the CDR3 reads TGTGCCAGCAGCTTAGACTTAGCGGGAGGGCCGAAGAGTGGTACCGGGGAGCTGTTTTTT. Residues: CASSLDLAGGPKSGTGELFF.

At least ten counts were recorded for this clonotype. The chain uses TRBV6-1 and TRBJ2-7; 9 bases align to TRBD2. The germline V gene encodes CDR1 MNHNS and CDR2 SASEGT. V was clipped by 5 bases and J by 1 base; unmatched bases: 9. This CDR3 has 16 residues. In DNA, the CDR3 is TGTGCCAGCAGTAGTATAGCGGGAGTGTTTTCCTACGAGCAGTACTTC. Protein product: CASSSIAGVFSYEQYF.

This sequence joins TRBV29-1 and TRBJ2-1; TRBD2 matches 11 bases. The CDR3 extends over 16 amino acids. Germline V CDR1 and CDR2: SQVTM, ANQGSEA. J lost 7 bases, V lost 2 bases, and 10 bases had no gene match. As DNA, the CDR3 is TGCAGCGTTGAACCAATCACTAGCGGGAGATTTAATGAGCAGTTCTTC. This gives the protein CSVEPITSGRFNEQFF.

This clonotype was observed at least ten times. The J gene is TRBJ2-1, the V gene TRBV29-1; D remains unclear. This CDR3 region has 14 residues. The germline gives CDR1 SQVTM, CDR2 ANQGSEA. The ends were cut back, 4 bases at V and 0 bases at J, with 10 bases in the middle. Here the CDR3 reads CSVGIPSSYNEQFF. In nucleotides, the CDR3 is TGCAGCGTTGGTATCCCGAGCTCCTACAATGAGCAGTTCTTC.

The chain uses TRBV28 and TRBJ2-5, with 8 bases lining up with TRBD2. The V gene's germline CDR1 is MDHEN and CDR2 SYDVKM. V was clipped by 4 bases and J by 4 bases; unmatched bases: 8. The CDR3 consists of 15 residues. CDR3 amino acids: CASSSPGLVLETQYF. DNA for the CDR3: TGTGCCAGCAGTTCCCCGGGACTAGTCTTAGAGACCCAGTACTTC.

A few counts support this clonotype. The chain employs TRBV29-1 and TRBJ2-2, with a weak D call TRBD2 (5 bases). The CDR3 spans 13 residues. Trimming took off 1 base at V and 6 bases at J, with 9 bases between the two ends. Germline CDR1 and CDR2: SQVTM and ANQGSEA. The CDR3 protein is CSVEVGEPGELFF. DNA for the CDR3: TGCAGCGTTGAAGTCGGGGAGCCCGGGGAGCTGTTTTTT.

CDR3 sequence (DNA): TGCAGTGCTAGAGGGGCGGAGGGGGCCACCTACGAGCAGTACTTC. This sequence encodes CSARGAEGATYEQYF. The rearrangement uses TRBV20-1 and TRBJ2-7, with a weak D call TRBD1 (7 bases). Germline CDR1 DFQATT, CDR2 SNEGSKA (reference sequence). The CDR3 has 15 amino acids. Trimming pared 1 base from V and 2 bases from J, leaving 15 bases between.

This clonotype occurred many times. The chain links TRBV6-1 to TRBJ2-2; TRBD1 is a possible D gene (6 bases). The germline CDR1 and CDR2 sequences are MNHNS and SASEGT. V was clipped by 5 bases and J by 4 bases, with 8 bases between them. CDR3 length: 13 residues. The CDR3 loop reads CASSQQGTGELFF. CDR3 in DNA: TGTGCCAGCAGTCAACAGGGCACCGGGGAGCTGTTTTTT.

This clonotype was seen a few times. The chain is built from TRBV25-1 and TRBJ1-2; no reliable D call. This CDR3 is 13 amino acids long. Germline loops: CDR1 MGHDK, CDR2 SYGVNS. V lost 0 bases, J lost 6 bases, and 8 bases lay in between. CDR3 in amino acids: CASSEYNWDGYTF. In DNA, the CDR3 is TGTGCCAGCAGTGAATATAATTGGGATGGCTACACCTTC.

This clonotype occurred many times. The rearrangement uses TRBV2 and TRBJ2-3; D remains unclear. The length of the CDR3 is 12 residues. The germline V gene encodes CDR1 SNHLY and CDR2 FYNNEI. V was clipped by 6 bases and J by 6 bases, with 10 bases between them. CDR3 sequence (DNA): TGTGCCAGCAGCCCCAAAGGGGATACGCAGTATTTT. Protein sequence: CASSPKGDTQYF.

This chain joins TRBV20-1 and TRBJ2-3; D assignment may be TRBD1 or TRBD2 (5 bases each). The germline CDR1 and CDR2 sequences are DFQATT and SNEGSKA (reference sequence). The CDR3 runs 12 residues. V shed 1 base and J shed 6 bases, with 8 bases lying between them. The CDR3 loop is CSARAGQDTQYF. In DNA form, the CDR3 reads TGCAGTGCTAGAGCGGGGCAGGATACGCAGTATTTT.

This clonotype was seen only a few times. The chain carries TRBV7-6 and TRBJ2-1, with 8 bases identical to TRBD2. The CDR3 contains 16 residues. J gave up 7 bases and V 2 bases, and 10 bases lay outside the gene matches. CDR1 SGHVS and CDR2 FNYEAQ come from the germline V gene. The CDR3 DNA reads as TGTGCCAGCAGCTTAAAGTCTGGTGGCGGGAGGAATGAGCAGTTCTTC. Amino acid sequence: CASSLKSGGGRNEQFF.

The V gene is TRBV12-3 or TRBV12-4, the J gene TRBJ2-7; 8 bases fit TRBD1. There are 18 residues in the CDR3. V was clipped by 3 bases and J by 0 bases; unmatched bases: 13. This CDR3 is CASSFSRGQGPSSYEQYF. The CDR3 DNA is TGTGCCAGCAGTTTTTCTAGAGGACAGGGACCCAGCTCCTACGAGCAGTACTTC.

The V call is TRBV12-3 or TRBV12-4, the J call TRBJ2-5, with 8 bases fitting TRBD1. This CDR3 has 14 residues. J lost 6 bases, V lost 4 bases, and 7 bases had no gene match. CDR3 nucleotide sequence: TGTGCCAGCAGTTCTACGGACAGGGTAAAGACCCAGTACTTC. Protein product: CASSSTDRVKTQYF.

This clonotype was detected ten times or more. The chain links TRBV25-1 to TRBJ2-3, with D perhaps assigned TRBD1 or TRBD2 (7 bases each). V was trimmed by 5 bases and J by 5 bases, leaving 17 bases between them. Germline CDR1 reads MGHDK; CDR2 reads SYGVNS. This CDR3 has 15 residues. The DNA of the CDR3 is TGTGCCAGCAGTCCCCAGGGGGGGCCCGGAGATACGCAGTATTTT. Protein product: CASSPQGGPGDTQYF.

This clonotype appeared a few times. This chain links TRBV4-1 with TRBJ2-7, with D tentatively TRBD1 (6 bases). Trimming left V 1 base short and J 0 bases short, with 10 bases between. In germline, CDR1 is MGHRA, CDR2 YSYEKL. The CDR3 spans 15 residues. Written as DNA, the CDR3 is TGCGCCAGCAGCCAAGGGCAGGGGAGCTCCTACGAGCAGTACTTC. This sequence encodes CASSQGQGSSYEQYF.

This sequence joins TRBV7-3 and TRBJ2-3; TRBD2 matches at 7 bases. With 4 bases clipped from V and 0 bases from J, the junction kept 4 bases outside the gene matches. This CDR3 is 15 amino acids long. Germline V gives CDR1 SGHTA, CDR2 FQGTGA. DNA of the CDR3: TGTGCCAGCAGCTCGAATAGCGGGAGCACAGATACGCAGTATTTT. This translates into CASSSNSGSTDTQYF.